Below are 11 T cell receptor beta chains sequenced from a single sample in a study of T cell changes during pregnancy in multiple sclerosis. Data came from immunoSEQ multiplex PCR; TCRdb stores just in-frame clones and leaves some out. The data show 70,000 to 95,000 clones, 85% to 95% seen once. The sample consisted of peripheral blood, taken in the second trimester of pregnancy. The receptors were sampled from a female donor with multiple sclerosis, enrolled in a pregnancy study.

In its sample, this clone was seen once. Mismatch with germline at one junction end may stem from a read error. The gene calls are TRBV7-7 and TRBJ2-2; TRBD2 is a possible D gene (5 bases). CDR1 SSHAT and CDR2 FNYEAQ come from the germline V gene (reference sequence). CDR3 size: 16 residues. The CDR3 DNA is TGTGCTAGCAGCCCCCGGTTGAGGGTGAACACCGGGGAGCTGTTTTTT. Protein sequence: CASSPRLRVNTGELFF.

This sequence joins TRBV9 and TRBJ2-3; 7 nucleotides agree with TRBD2. V trimming: 1 base; J trimming: 7 bases; junction bases outside the gene matches: 12. The CDR3 sequence is 16 residues long. CDR1 and CDR2 from the germline V gene are SGDLS and YYNGEE. The CDR3 DNA reads TGTGCCAGCAGCGTATCGAGCGGGGCGACCGTTAATACGCAGTATTTT. Its translation is CASSVSSGATVNTQYF.

The CDR3 DNA reads TGTGCCAGCAGTTCTCCCCCTCGGGGAATTGGCTACACCTTC. It encodes CASSSPPRGIGYTF. V gene TRBV27 combines with J gene TRBJ1-2; D gene ambiguous. The CDR3 is 14 amino acids. Germline V gene lookup returns CDR1 MNHEY and CDR2 SMNVEV (reference sequence). With 4 bases removed from V and 7 bases from J, the gap between germline ends came to 16 bases.

The chain links TRBV18 to TRBJ1-5; D unresolved. From germline, CDR1 is KGHSH and CDR2 LQKENI. This CDR3 comprises 15 residues. V dropped 6 bases and J dropped 0 bases, with 12 bases sitting between them. The CDR3, as DNA: TGTGCCAGCTCTCAACGCAGGTTTAGCAATCAGCCCCAGCATTTT. It encodes CASSQRRFSNQPQHF. The full variable domain, rest sourced from reference TRBV18 and TRBJ1-5, is NAGVMQNPRHLVRRRGQEARLRCSPMKGHSHVYWYRQLPEEGLKFMVYLQKENIIDESGMPKERFSAEFPKEGPSILRIQQVVRGDSAAYFCASSQRRFSNQPQHFGDGTRLSIL.

This chain's CDR3 is CATSTNPGLNFNEQFF. In nucleotides, the CDR3 is TGTGCCACCAGCACCAACCCGGGACTAAATTTCAATGAGCAGTTCTTC. The J gene is TRBJ2-1, the V gene TRBV15, with TRBD2 matching over 7 bases. The CDR3 runs 16 residues. V shed 4 bases and J 6 bases; nucleotides not matched to a gene: 12. Germline CDR1 LNHNV, CDR2 YYDKDF (reference sequence).

This chain uses TRBV6-5 with TRBJ2-3, with 9 bases identical to TRBD2. Trimming took 5 bases from V and 6 from J; bases not matched to a gene: 9. This CDR3 spans 15 amino acids. Germline V gene sequence: CDR1 MNHEY, CDR2 SVGAGI. The CDR3 here is CASSAPGTSFDTQYF. CDR3 in DNA: TGTGCCAGCAGTGCCCCCGGGACTAGCTTTGATACGCAGTATTTT.

The J gene is TRBJ1-1, the V gene TRBV6-5; TRBD1 agrees at 11 bases. V lost 6 bases to trimming and J lost 4 bases; unmatched junction nucleotides: 7. The CDR3 has 15 residues. Germline V gene data show CDR1 as MNHEY and CDR2 as SVGAGI. The DNA for the CDR3 is TGTGCCAGCAGACCCGGGACAGGGGGTTCCACTGAAGCTTTCTTT. The encoded protein is CASRPGTGGSTEAFF.

The J gene is TRBJ2-1, the V gene TRBV7-8; 8 positions match TRBD2. Germline V gene sequence: CDR1 SGHVS, CDR2 FQNEAQ. This CDR3 has 15 residues. The V gene end was trimmed by 2 bases and the J gene end by 9 bases; junction bases not matched to a gene: 9. CDR3 bases: TGTGCCAGCAGCTTAAGGGCCTCGGCGGGGGGTGAGCAGTTCTTC. Encoded protein: CASSLRASAGGEQFF.

This chain connects TRBV18 to TRBJ1-2; 9 bases map to TRBD1. CDR3 length: 15 residues. Trimming took 3 bases from V and 2 from J; bases not matched to a gene: 4. In germline, CDR1 is KGHSH, CDR2 LQKENI. CDR3 amino acids: CASSPNTGGNYGYTF. CDR3 nucleotide sequence: TGTGCCAGCTCACCGAATACAGGGGGCAACTATGGCTACACCTTC.

The rearrangement uses TRBV27 and TRBJ1-5, with TRBD1 matching over 7 bases. V lost 4 bases, J lost 6 bases, and 6 bases stayed unmatched. CDR3 length: 14 amino acids. CDR1 is MNHEY, CDR2 SMNVEV, per germline (reference sequence). CDR3 sequence (DNA): TGTGCCAGCAGTTCAAGGACAGGCGGTCAGCCCCAGCATTTT. It is translated as CASSSRTGGQPQHF.

This chain joins TRBV5-1 and TRBJ1-1; 8 bases are a match to TRBD1. The CDR3 loop spans 15 amino acids. V shed 4 bases, J shed 4 bases, and the junction held 9 bases outside the gene matches. Germline CDR1 and CDR2: SGHRS and YFSETQ. In DNA form, the CDR3 reads TGCGCCAGCAGCATCTCCGGGACAGGCGGCACTGAAGCTTTCTTT. This encodes CASSISGTGGTEAFF.